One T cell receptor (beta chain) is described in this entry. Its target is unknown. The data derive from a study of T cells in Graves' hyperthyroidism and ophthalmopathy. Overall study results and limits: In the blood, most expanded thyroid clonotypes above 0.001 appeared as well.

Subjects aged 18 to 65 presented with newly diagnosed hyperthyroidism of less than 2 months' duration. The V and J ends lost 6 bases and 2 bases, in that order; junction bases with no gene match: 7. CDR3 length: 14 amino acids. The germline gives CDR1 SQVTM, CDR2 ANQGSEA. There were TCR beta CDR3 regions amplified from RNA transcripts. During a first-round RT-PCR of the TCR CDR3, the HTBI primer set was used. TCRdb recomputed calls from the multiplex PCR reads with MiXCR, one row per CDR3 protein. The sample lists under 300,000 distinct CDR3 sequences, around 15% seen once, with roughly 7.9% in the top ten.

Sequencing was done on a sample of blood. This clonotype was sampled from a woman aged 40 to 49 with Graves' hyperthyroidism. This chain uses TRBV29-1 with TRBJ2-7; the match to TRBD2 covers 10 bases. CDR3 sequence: CSVRGLAGAYEQYF. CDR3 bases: TGCAGCGTCCGGGGGCTAGCGGGGGCCTACGAGCAGTACTTC.